These T cell receptor beta chains were read from a single sample in a study of blood T cell repertoires in COVID-19. Repertoires were generated with immunoSEQ multiplex PCR, while TCRdb's copy carries only in-frame clones and drops some. In the table there are a few hundred thousand clones, about 87% of which are singletons. The sample consisted of peripheral blood. The receptors originated from a man aged 60-69 years who had recovered from COVID-19. Each CDR3 is given with its conserved first and last residue. D genes are given only for firm matches. Clone sizes are given selectively: once, few, many, or a class where the clone is expanded.

D gene,V gene,J gene,clone size,CDR3 protein,CDR3 DNA
TRBD1,TRBV7-2,TRBJ1-2,-,CASSLGQGVYGYTF,TGTGCCAGCAGCTTAGGACAGGGGGTCTATGGCTACACCTTC
-,TRBV9,TRBJ1-1,few,CASSVELWTEAFF,TGTGCCAGCAGCGTAGAGCTTTGGACTGAAGCTTTCTTT
-,TRBV3-1/TRBV3-2,TRBJ1-2,once,CASSQDRRREGHGYTF,TGTGCCAGCAGCCAAGATCGGCGCAGGGAGGGTCATGGCTACACCTTC
-,TRBV5-4,TRBJ1-4,-,CASSLGGQNEKLFF,TGTGCCAGCAGCTTGGGAGGACAGAATGAAAAACTGTTTTTT
-,TRBV5-1,TRBJ2-7,few,CASSLLGRQLFSYEQYF,TGCGCCAGCAGCTTATTGGGGAGACAATTATTTTCCTACGAGCAGTACTTC
TRBD1,TRBV30,TRBJ1-5,-,CAWRAGTGGKSQPQHF,TGTGCCTGGAGGGCCGGGACAGGGGGTAAGAGTCAGCCCCAGCATTTT
TRBD1,TRBV5-4,TRBJ1-6,-,CASSPKGFRQGSYSPLHF,TGTGCCAGCAGCCCAAAAGGGTTCCGACAGGGTTCATATTCACCCCTCCACTTT
-,TRBV7-3,TRBJ2-5,-,CASSLAGVETQYF,TGTGCCAGCAGCTTAGCGGGTGTAGAGACCCAGTACTTC
TRBD1,TRBV5-1,TRBJ2-5,-,CASSQLPGTDQETQYF,TGCGCCAGCAGCCAATTACCCGGGACAGACCAAGAGACCCAGTACTTC
TRBD2,TRBV24-1,TRBJ2-2,-,CATSQAGTDTGELFF,TGTGCCACCAGCCAAGCGGGGACCGACACCGGGGAGCTGTTTTTT
-,TRBV21-1,TRBJ1-5,once,CASTPRIQPQHF,TGTGCCAGCACCCCTCGTATTCAGCCCCAGCATTTT
-,TRBV5-1,TRBJ1-4,-,CASSLASRSGLFF,TGCGCCAGCAGCTTGGCCTCCCGAAGCGGACTGTTTTTT
TRBD2,TRBV5-1,TRBJ2-1,-,CASSYRTSGESSYNEQFF,TGCGCCAGCAGCTACCGGACTAGCGGGGAAAGCTCCTACAATGAGCAGTTCTTC
-,TRBV18,TRBJ1-1,-,CASSPDSNFGGPDEAFF,TGTGCCAGCTCACCCGACTCAAATTTCGGGGGGCCGGATGAAGCTTTCTTT
TRBD1,TRBV25-1,TRBJ1-4,-,CASGFGQGLGKLFF,TGTGCCAGCGGGTTCGGACAGGGTTTAGGAAAACTGTTTTTT
TRBD1,TRBV5-1,TRBJ1-1,-,CASSRQGARTEAFF,TGCGCCAGCAGCCGACAGGGGGCGAGGACTGAAGCTTTCTTT
TRBD1,TRBV19,TRBJ1-6,-,CAKDRGQSPLHF,TGTGCCAAGGACAGGGGCCAATCACCCCTCCACTTT
-,TRBV6-5,TRBJ2-2,-,CASRTAYTGELFF,TGTGCCAGCAGGACAGCCTACACCGGGGAGCTGTTTTTT
TRBD2,TRBV7-9,TRBJ2-1,-,CASSSAGLALVSQFF,TGTGCCAGCAGCTCGGCGGGACTAGCTTTAGTGTCTCAGTTCTTC
TRBD2,TRBV4-1,TRBJ2-5,-,CASSQDPLGAGGQETQYF,TGCGCCAGCAGCCAAGACCCCTTGGGAGCGGGGGGCCAAGAGACCCAGTACTTC
TRBD2,TRBV13,TRBJ2-2,-,CASLLAGGNTGELFF,TGTGCCAGCCTTCTAGCGGGGGGGAACACCGGGGAGCTGTTTTTT
TRBD1,TRBV28,TRBJ1-2,-,CASRAFGQANYGYTF,TGTGCCAGCAGAGCTTTTGGACAGGCGAACTATGGCTACACCTTC
TRBD2,TRBV27,TRBJ2-3,-,CVSRGGRVDTQYF,TGTGTATCCAGGGGCGGGAGGGTAGATACGCAGTATTTT
-,TRBV4-1,TRBJ1-3,-,CASSQGVGGSGNTIYF,TGCGCCAGCAGCCAAGGAGTGGGAGGGTCTGGAAACACCATATATTTT
-,TRBV13,TRBJ1-5,-,CASSLGPSRVSPQHF,TGTGCCAGCAGCTTAGGACCATCCAGGGTGAGTCCCCAGCATTTT
-,TRBV20-1,TRBJ1-3,-,CSAGGSTIYF,TGCAGTGCTGGGGGGAGCACCATATATTTT
-,TRBV19,TRBJ2-5,-,CATSGFMETQYF,TGTGCCACCTCAGGGTTTATGGAGACCCAGTACTTC
-,TRBV6-2/TRBV6-3,TRBJ2-2,few,CASSYPTGELFF,TGTGCCAGCAGTTACCCAACCGGGGAGCTGTTTTTT
TRBD1,TRBV9,TRBJ1-6,-,CASSVGTANSPLHF,TGTGCCAGCAGCGTCGGGACAGCTAATTCACCCCTCCACTTT
-,TRBV12-3/TRBV12-4,TRBJ2-3,-,CASTTYYTDTQYF,TGTGCCAGCACTACATACTACACAGATACGCAGTATTTT
-,TRBV5-1,TRBJ2-1,-,CASSLELRDEQFF,TGCGCCAGCAGCTTGGAGTTACGCGATGAGCAGTTCTTC
TRBD1,TRBV9,TRBJ2-7,-,CASSLPGTGVWDEQYF,TGTGCCAGCAGCCTTCCCGGGACAGGGGTTTGGGACGAGCAGTACTTC
-,TRBV11-2,TRBJ1-1,-,CASSFLGQSNTEAFF,TGTGCCAGCAGCTTTCTCGGACAGTCGAACACTGAAGCTTTCTTT
-,TRBV7-2,TRBJ1-4,-,CASSINRVSNEKLFF,TGTGCCAGCAGCATCAACAGGGTATCTAATGAAAAACTGTTTTTT
-,TRBV12-5,TRBJ1-3,-,CASGLAAGQPGAGNTIYF,TGTGCTAGTGGTTTGGCCGCAGGACAACCCGGCGCTGGAAACACCATATATTTT
-,TRBV3-1/TRBV3-2,TRBJ1-5,few,CASSRTEGGNQPQHF,TGTGCCAGCAGCCGGACGGAGGGCGGCAATCAGCCCCAGCATTTT
TRBD2,TRBV6-5,TRBJ2-1,-,CASSLAGVYNEQFF,TGTGCCAGCAGTCTAGCGGGGGTATACAATGAGCAGTTCTTC
-,TRBV12-5,TRBJ2-7,-,CASGLPTRPYEQYF,TGTGCTAGTGGTTTGCCCACTAGACCCTACGAGCAGTACTTC
-,TRBV27,TRBJ1-1,-,CASSYGGGAKGTEAFF,TGTGCCAGCAGTTACGGAGGGGGGGCGAAAGGCACTGAAGCTTTCTTT
TRBD1,TRBV6-5,TRBJ2-3,-,CASRAGTGDFDTQYF,TGTGCCAGCAGAGCCGGGACAGGGGATTTTGACACGCAGTATTTT
-,TRBV27,TRBJ1-5,-,CASSSRRGSNQPQHF,TGTGCCAGCAGTTCCCGCCGAGGTAGCAATCAGCCCCAGCATTTT
TRBD1,TRBV9,TRBJ2-2,-,CASSAAGTGNTGELFF,TGTGCCAGCAGCGCAGCCGGGACAGGGAACACCGGGGAGCTGTTTTTT
-,TRBV9,TRBJ2-1,once,CASSLHGGSSYNEQFF,TGTGCCAGCAGCCTTCACGGAGGGAGCTCCTACAATGAGCAGTTCTTC
TRBD1,TRBV4-1,TRBJ2-7,-,CASSQQGARRHEQYF,TGCGCCAGCAGCCAACAGGGGGCACGCCGCCACGAGCAGTACTTC
-,TRBV27,TRBJ2-5,-,CASSPPAGETQYF,TGTGCCAGCAGCCCCCCGGCGGGGGAGACCCAGTACTTC
-,TRBV9,TRBJ2-7,-,CASSVATGGYEQYF,TGTGCCAGCAGCGTAGCGACCGGGGGCTACGAGCAGTACTTC
TRBD1,TRBV27,TRBJ2-7,-,CASRPQGAHRTYEQYF,TGTGCCAGCAGACCCCAGGGGGCGCATAGGACCTACGAGCAGTACTTC
TRBD1,TRBV30,TRBJ1-5,-,CAWARQGGQPQHF,TGTGCCTGGGCCCGACAGGGGGGACAGCCCCAGCATTTT
-,TRBV27,TRBJ2-2,-,CASSSLGLSMNTGELFF,TGTGCCAGCAGTTCCCTTGGCCTTTCAATGAACACCGGGGAGCTGTTTTTT
TRBD1,TRBV5-1,TRBJ2-3,-,CASCPRQGSSTDTQYF,TGCGCCAGTTGTCCAAGACAGGGCTCTAGCACAGATACGCAGTATTTT
-,TRBV5-1,TRBJ2-2,-,CASSLAERAYTGELFF,TGCGCCAGCAGCTTGGCGGAGCGGGCCTACACCGGGGAGCTGTTTTTT
TRBD2,TRBV14,TRBJ2-3,-,CASSQDGRAAQYF,TGTGCCAGCAGCCAAGATGGGAGGGCGGCGCAGTATTTT
TRBD2,TRBV27,TRBJ2-1,-,CASSPPGLAGYNEQFF,TGTGCCAGCAGTCCGCCGGGACTAGCGGGTTACAATGAGCAGTTCTTC